This T cell receptor (beta chain) is from a study of lymphopenia after photon versus proton radiotherapy. Study-level findings and limits: After the lymphocyte nadir, photon-treated repertoires showed oligoclonal expansion, especially of CD8+ Temra cells. Under photons, naive T cells and diversity fell while effector/memory populations rose. Only patients who died were analyzed for survival; proton advantage is unproven. A bigger post-nadir fall in TCR diversity correlated inversely with survival time in deceased patients.

About this clone: Its antigen is undetermined.

TCRdb keeps only in-frame clones here, not all; method: immunoSEQ multiplex PCR. The sample includes 75,000 to 90,000 clones, more than 70% of them seen just once. This CDR3 has 17 residues. Germline V lookup: CDR1 SEHNR, CDR2 FQNEAQ (reference sequence). V dropped 1 base and J dropped 0 bases, with 13 bases sitting between them. The sequence was obtained from a man in his sixties with pancreatic cancer. The chain couples TRBV7-9 to TRBJ2-1; the D gene is possibly TRBD2 (5 bases). The starting material was peripheral blood, obtained from a patient treated with proton-based radiotherapy. The CDR3 here is CASSLGGRVSSYNEQFF. The CDR3, as DNA: TGTGCCAGCAGCTTAGGTGGGCGGGTCAGCTCCTACAATGAGCAGTTCTTC.